A single sample gave rise to the 26 T cell receptor beta chains below, sequenced in a study of cytomegalovirus exposure and HLA in healthy donors. The PCR used 60 Vbeta and 13 Jbeta primers. The repertoire was sequenced with immunoSEQ multiplex PCR; TCRdb's copy has only in-frame clones and lacks some. Among about 210,000 clones, about 79% were seen once, and the ten largest hold 1.5% to 2%. The sequenced sample was PBMCs. Source of these receptors: a male donor in good health and CMV-seronegative.

This clone turned up a few times. The gene calls are TRBV6-1 and TRBJ1-3; D is ambiguous. Germline V CDR1 and CDR2: MNHNS, SASEGT. V was trimmed by 5 bases and J by 2 bases, leaving 10 bases between them. The CDR3 runs 14 residues. CDR3: CASSLPGAGNTIYF. The CDR3 region has the DNA TGTGCCAGCAGTTTGCCCGGAGCTGGAAACACCATATATTTT.

J is TRBJ1-1 and V is TRBV27; 8 nucleotides align to TRBD1. CDR3 size: 14 residues. Germline V gene sequence: CDR1 MNHEY, CDR2 SMNVEV (reference sequence). J was trimmed by 3 bases and V by 3 bases; bases with no gene match: 3. The DNA for the CDR3 is TGTGCCAGCAGTTTCCAGGGGGCTTACACTGAAGCTTTCTTT. Translated, it gives CASSFQGAYTEAFF.

The chain carries TRBV7-9 and TRBJ1-4, with TRBD1 matching over 7 bases. Germline V gives CDR1 SEHNR, CDR2 FQNEAQ (reference sequence). The length of the CDR3 is 17 residues. After removal of 4 bases from V and 4 bases from J, the junction contained 12 bases not matched to a gene. In DNA, the CDR3 is TGTGCCAGCAGCTCCCCCCCAACAGGGGAACTTAATGAAAAACTGTTTTTT. This gives the protein CASSSPPTGELNEKLFF.

V and J are TRBV30 and TRBJ1-5; 8 bases are shared with TRBD1. The CDR3 is 13 amino acids. V lost 2 bases to trimming and J lost 4 bases; unmatched junction nucleotides: 1. Per the germline V gene, CDR1 is GTSNPN and CDR2 is SVGIG (reference sequence). CDR3: CAWSRQGNQPQHF. CDR3 sequence (DNA): TGTGCCTGGAGTCGACAGGGGAATCAGCCCCAGCATTTT. Based on the CDR3 plus reference TRBV30 and TRBJ1-5, the full variable domain is SQTIHQWPATLVQPVGSPLSLECTVEGTSNPNLYWYRQAAGRGLQLLFYSVGIGQISSEVPQNLSASRPQDRQFILSSKKLLLSDSGFYLCAWSRQGNQPQHFGDGTRLSIL.

This clone has only a few counts. This chain links TRBV5-1 with TRBJ2-2; 8 bases match TRBD2. CDR3 size: 15 residues. From germline, CDR1 is SGHRS and CDR2 YFSETQ. The V segment lost 5 bases and the J segment 0 bases; nucleotides outside the gene matches: 3. The CDR3 DNA reads as TGCGCCAGCAGTAGCGGGGTGACGAACACCGGGGAGCTGTTTTTT. It yields the protein CASSSGVTNTGELFF.

This chain links TRBV6-1 with TRBJ1-4; 7 nucleotides line up with TRBD1. From germline, CDR1 is MNHNS and CDR2 SASEGT. The CDR3 loop spans 14 amino acids. The junction had 6 bases not matched to a gene; V was cut back by 5 bases and J by 6 bases. The CDR3 loop reads CASSPTGVDEKLFF. The DNA of the CDR3 is TGTGCCAGCAGTCCCACAGGGGTGGATGAAAAACTGTTTTTT.

The chain uses TRBV7-3 and TRBJ1-1; no definite D call. Per germline, CDR1 SGHTA and CDR2 FQGTGA. This CDR3 comprises 13 residues. Deletions cut 5 bases from V and 3 bases from J, with 10 bases between. CDR3 region: CASSPEADTEAFF. In DNA, the CDR3 is TGTGCCAGCAGCCCCGAGGCGGACACTGAAGCTTTCTTT.

The rearrangement links TRBV28 to TRBJ1-4; D remains unclear. Germline loops: CDR1 MDHEN, CDR2 SYDVKM. The V end lost 4 bases, the J end lost 8 bases, and 8 bases lay between the germline ends. The CDR3 length is 12 residues. The CDR3 DNA sequence: TGTGCCAGCAGTTCTGGGCCCGAAAAACTGTTTTTT. Translated: CASSSGPEKLFF.

The chain combines TRBV10-2 with TRBJ2-1, with a tentative D call TRBD1 (5 bases). Germline CDR1 is WSHSY and CDR2 is SAAADI. The CDR3 runs to 14 residues. V was trimmed by 7 bases and J by 2 bases, leaving 12 bases between them. CDR3 sequence: CASTLRAAYNEQFF. For the CDR3, the DNA is TGCGCCAGCACCCTCAGGGCAGCCTACAATGAGCAGTTCTTC.

The rearrangement uses TRBV28 and TRBJ1-2, with D maybe TRBD1 (6 bases). The CDR3 length is 14 residues. Germline values: CDR1 MDHEN, CDR2 SYDVKM. V lost 3 bases, J lost 4 bases, and 12 bases lay in between. As DNA, the CDR3 is TGTGCCAGCAGTTTTGACAGGAGCTTCTATGGCTACACCTTC. Its translation is CASSFDRSFYGYTF.

The gene calls are TRBV28 and TRBJ2-1, with D possibly being TRBD1 (6 bases). Per the germline V gene, CDR1 is MDHEN and CDR2 is SYDVKM. The CDR3 is 12 amino acids. Trimming stripped 6 bases from V and 9 bases from J, with 12 bases between. CDR3 residues: CASSLGAFEQFF. CDR3 in DNA: TGTGCCAGCAGCCTGGGGGCGTTTGAGCAGTTCTTC.

CDR3 residues: CASSPHLTSGGEETQYF. CDR3 bases: TGTGCCAGCAGCCCACACCTGACTAGCGGGGGGGAAGAGACCCAGTACTTC. The chain couples TRBV4-2 to TRBJ2-5; 14 bases align to TRBD2. This CDR3 region has 17 residues. Germline V gene lookup returns CDR1 LGHNA and CDR2 YNFKEQ. V shed 4 bases and J 3 bases; nucleotides not matched to a gene: 7.

The V gene is TRBV5-4, the J gene TRBJ2-7; 7 bases line up with TRBD2. Germline V gives CDR1 SGHNT, CDR2 YYREEE (reference sequence). The ends lost 4 bases at V and 3 bases at J; junction bases unmatched: 13. The CDR3 has 16 residues. CDR3 sequence: CASSPEGAGRNYEQYF. For the CDR3, the DNA is TGTGCCAGCAGCCCGGAAGGAGCGGGGAGAAACTACGAGCAGTACTTC.

The V gene is TRBV9, the J gene TRBJ1-1, with D possibly being TRBD1 (5 bases). Germline-derived CDR1 and CDR2 are SGDLS and YYNGEE. The CDR3 is 15 amino acids. V lost 1 base, J lost 0 bases, and 10 bases lay in between. The CDR3 loop is CASSVTPGMNTEAFF. In DNA form, the CDR3 reads TGTGCCAGCAGCGTAACTCCAGGGATGAACACTGAAGCTTTCTTT.

V and J are TRBV9 and TRBJ1-5, with 9 nucleotides matching TRBD1. V dropped 4 bases and J dropped 7; count of bases not matched to a gene: 6. The CDR3 totals 14 residues. Looked up from germline, CDR1 is SGDLS and CDR2 is YYNGEE. The CDR3 DNA sequence: TGTGCCAGCAGCTCGGGACAGGGCTGGCAGCCCCAGCATTTT. This gives the protein CASSSGQGWQPQHF.

The chain carries TRBV19 and TRBJ2-7, with 7 bases lining up with TRBD1. Germline-derived CDR1 and CDR2 are LNHDA and SQIVND (reference sequence). This CDR3 is built from 15 residues. V trimming: 0 bases; J trimming: 6 bases; junction bases outside the gene matches: 8. Here the CDR3 DNA reads TGTGCCAGTAGTATAGAGCTGACAGGGCTTCGCGAGCAGTACTTC. This gives the protein CASSIELTGLREQYF. Variable domain in full (rest from reference TRBV19 and TRBJ2-7): DGGITQSPKYLFRKEGQNVTLSCEQNLNHDAMYWYRQDPGQGLRLIYYSQIVNDFQKGDIAEGYSVSREKKESFPLTVTSAQKNPTAFYLCASSIELTGLREQYFGPGTRLTVT.

Concerning this clone itself: This sample includes further DNA sequences coding for the same CDR3. The CDR3 spells CAWSGGGDTQYF. CDR3 in DNA: TGTGCCTGGAGTGGGGGGGGAGATACGCAGTATTTT. The chain couples TRBV30 to TRBJ2-3, with TRBD2 matching 7 bases. Germline V gives CDR1 GTSNPN, CDR2 SVGIG (reference sequence). This CDR3 has 12 residues. The junction had 0 bases not matched to a gene; V was cut back by 1 base and J by 5 bases.

The gene calls are TRBV12-5 and TRBJ1-1; 9 bases align to TRBD1. The CDR3 has 15 amino acids. Per the germline V gene, CDR1 is LGHNT and CDR2 is FRNRAP. Trimming took 7 bases from V and 3 from J; bases not matched to a gene: 9. In DNA, the CDR3 is TGTGCTAGTGCCGGGACAGGGAGAGGAGACACTGAAGCTTTCTTT. This codes for CASAGTGRGDTEAFF.

This sequence joins TRBV7-9 and TRBJ1-1; D perhaps matches TRBD1 (5 bases). The CDR3 loop spans 18 amino acids. V lost 4 bases and J 4 bases, leaving 25 bases between the germline ends. Germline assignment: CDR1 SEHNR and CDR2 FQNEAQ (reference sequence). The CDR3 sequence is CASSSPMGGRGGSTEAFF. The CDR3 coding sequence is TGTGCCAGCAGCTCCCCTATGGGTGGAAGGGGCGGAAGCACTGAAGCTTTCTTT.

The chain carries TRBV6-5 and TRBJ2-5; possibly TRBD2 for D (6 bases). The closer fit of TRBJ2-7 to the DNA end suggests the J call may be wrong. CDR3 length: 15 amino acids. Germline values: CDR1 MNHEY, CDR2 SVGAGI. CDR3 sequence reads: CASSYSRGLPYEQYF. The CDR3 DNA sequence: TGTGCCAGCAGTTACTCCCGGGGACTCCCCTACGAGCAGTACTTC.

CDR3 in amino acids: CSVEVRGDEQYF. CDR3 DNA sequence: TGCAGCGTTGAGGTGCGGGGAGACGAGCAGTACTTC. The V gene is TRBV29-1, the J gene TRBJ2-7, with a tentative D call TRBD2 (6 bases). V dropped 3 bases and J dropped 5 bases, with 11 bases sitting between them. The CDR3 covers 12 residues. Germline V gene data show CDR1 as SQVTM and CDR2 as ANQGSEA.

The chain joins TRBV28 to TRBJ2-1, with TRBD1 identical over 12 bases. CDR3 length equals 17 residues. V gave up 5 bases and J gave up 2 bases; unmatched junction bases: 7. The germline CDR1 and CDR2 sequences are MDHEN and SYDVKM. The CDR3 loop reads CASSPRGTGGAYNEQFF. The CDR3 coding sequence is TGTGCCAGCAGTCCCCGCGGGACAGGGGGCGCCTACAATGAGCAGTTCTTC.

As for this clone: Other DNA sequences from this sample encode an identical CDR3 as well. The chain links TRBV7-3 to TRBJ2-3; the D gene is possibly TRBD1 (5 bases). The length of the CDR3 is 15 residues. Trimming stripped 5 bases from V and 3 bases from J, with 15 bases between. Germline CDR1 reads SGHTA; CDR2 reads FQGTGA. The DNA for the CDR3 is TGTGCCAGCAGCGTATCAGGGATAAGGACAGATACGCAGTATTTT. Protein: CASSVSGIRTDTQYF. The full variable domain, with the rest looked up from reference TRBV7-3 and TRBJ2-3, is GAGVSQTPSNKVTEKGKYVELRCDPISGHTALYWYRQSLGQGPEFLIYFQGTGAADDSGLPNDRFFAVRPEGSVSTLKIQRTERGDSAVYLCASSVSGIRTDTQYFGPGTRLTVL.

On this clone: A junction boundary mismatches the germline segment, possibly from a read error. The chain employs TRBV5-1 and TRBJ1-1; perhaps TRBD1 as D (5 bases). Germline V gives CDR1 SGHRS, CDR2 YFSETQ. The CDR3 spans 13 residues. The CDR3 reads CASSLGESTEAFF. The CDR3 nucleotides read TGCGCCAGCAGTTTGGGGGAGTCCACTGAAGCTTTCTTT.

CDR3: CASSSPWGGGVGDTQYF. As DNA, the CDR3 is TGTGCCAGCAGCTCCCCGTGGGGCGGGGGAGTGGGAGATACGCAGTATTTT. The gene calls are TRBV7-9 and TRBJ2-3, with TRBD2 matching 7 bases. Germline CDR1 SEHNR, CDR2 FQNEAQ (reference sequence). Trimming took 4 bases from V and 5 from J; bases not matched to a gene: 15. The CDR3 sequence is 17 residues long.

This clone was seen only once. This chain joins TRBV5-1 and TRBJ2-7; tentative D call: TRBD2 (5 bases). The germline V and J ends were trimmed by 0 bases and 0 bases, with 10 bases remaining between them. In germline, CDR1 is SGHRS, CDR2 YFSETQ. This CDR3 is 15 amino acids long. CDR3 coding DNA: TGCGCCAGCAGCTTGGTAGGTAGCGTCTCCTACGAGCAGTACTTC. Translation: CASSLVGSVSYEQYF.